The TCR beta chain described here comes from a study of CXCR3-negative and CXCR3-positive naive CD8 T cells. Study-level findings and limits: Naive cells that were CXCR3-positive had more hydrophobic TRB CDR3s (compared with CXCR3-negative naive cells).

Regarding this clonotype: Its target is unknown.

In germline, CDR1 is SGHAT, CDR2 FQNNGV. The CDR3 sequence is 20 residues long. TRB cDNA was prepared as libraries by UMI-labeled 5' RACE. TCRdb re-analyzed the 5' RACE reads; it lists each CDR3 protein once, without DNA. In total, the table holds approximately 140,000 distinct CDR3 sequences. Sequenced: naive CXCR3+ CD8+ T cells from blood. Subset here: CD45RO-CCR7+CD27+CD95- naive CD8+ T cells expressing CXCR3 (TNR3+). This TCR was sampled from a human donor in good health. Some clones in this sample may be carry-over from other donors' samples. The V gene is TRBV11-2, the J gene TRBJ2-1; TCRdb returns TRBD1, unconfirmable since there is no DNA. The CDR3 sequence: CASSFLPGTGGRTIYNEQFF. Combining the CDR3 with reference TRBV11-2 and TRBJ2-1 gives the whole variable domain EAGVAQSPRYKIIEKRQSVAFWCNPISGHATLYWYQQILGQGPKLLIQFQNNGVVDDSQLPKDRFSAERLKGVDSTLKIQPAKLEDSAVYLCASSFLPGTGGRTIYNEQFFGPGTRLTVL.